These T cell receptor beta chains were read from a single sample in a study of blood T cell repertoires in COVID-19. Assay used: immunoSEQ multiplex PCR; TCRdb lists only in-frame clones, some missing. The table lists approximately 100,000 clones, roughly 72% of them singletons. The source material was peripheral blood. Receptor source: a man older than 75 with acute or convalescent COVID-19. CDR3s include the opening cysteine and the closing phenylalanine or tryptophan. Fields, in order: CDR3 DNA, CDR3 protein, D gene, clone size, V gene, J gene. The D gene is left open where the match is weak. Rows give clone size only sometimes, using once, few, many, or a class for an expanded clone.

CDR3nt: TGCGCCAGCAGCCGGAGTTTGGACACAGATACGCAGTATTTT
CDR3aa: CASSRSLDTDTQYF
d_gene: .
abundance: .
v_gene: TRBV5-1
j_gene: TRBJ2-3

CDR3nt: TGTGCCAGCAGCTTAGTATCGCAGGGCACCGGGGAGCTGTTTTTT
CDR3aa: CASSLVSQGTGELFF
d_gene: .
abundance: once
v_gene: TRBV7-8
j_gene: TRBJ2-2

CDR3nt: TGCGCCAGCAGTGAGAGCCCCGGGACTATTAGGGATACGCAGTATTTT
CDR3aa: CASSESPGTIRDTQYF
d_gene: TRBD2
abundance: .
v_gene: TRBV10-1
j_gene: TRBJ2-3

CDR3nt: TGTGCCAGCAGTGAAGGGGCGGGAGGGCCCAGCTCCTACAATGAGCAGTTCTTC
CDR3aa: CASSEGAGGPSSYNEQFF
d_gene: TRBD2
abundance: .
v_gene: TRBV2
j_gene: TRBJ2-1

CDR3nt: TGTGCCAGCAGCTCCGGGACAAGGACAGATACGCAGTATTTT
CDR3aa: CASSSGTRTDTQYF
d_gene: .
abundance: .
v_gene: TRBV28
j_gene: TRBJ2-3

CDR3nt: TGTGCCAGCAGCCGTCAAACGACAGGGCTGTCCTACAATGAGCAGTTCTTC
CDR3aa: CASSRQTTGLSYNEQFF
d_gene: .
abundance: .
v_gene: TRBV21-1
j_gene: TRBJ2-1

CDR3nt: TGTGCCAGCTCACCAAGACCGGCCGGGGACTACAATGAGCAGTTCTTC
CDR3aa: CASSPRPAGDYNEQFF
d_gene: .
abundance: .
v_gene: TRBV18
j_gene: TRBJ2-1

CDR3nt: TGTGCCAGCAGTTTACCGGGGGGTGTGGTAGCGCAGTATTTT
CDR3aa: CASSLPGGVVAQYF
d_gene: TRBD2
abundance: .
v_gene: TRBV28
j_gene: TRBJ2-3

CDR3nt: TGTGCCAGCAGCTTATGGGGGACTACCTCCTACGAGCAGTACTTC
CDR3aa: CASSLWGTTSYEQYF
d_gene: TRBD2
abundance: .
v_gene: TRBV7-2
j_gene: TRBJ2-7

CDR3nt: TGTGCCAGCAGCCCGTTTCCTAGAACAGGGGCGTGGGATGAGCAGTTCTTC
CDR3aa: CASSPFPRTGAWDEQFF
d_gene: TRBD1
abundance: .
v_gene: TRBV14
j_gene: TRBJ2-1

CDR3nt: TGTGCCAGTACCCCCCGAGGACAGGGAGGAACAGATACGCAGTATTTT
CDR3aa: CASTPRGQGGTDTQYF
d_gene: TRBD1
abundance: .
v_gene: TRBV19
j_gene: TRBJ2-3

CDR3nt: TGTGCCAGCAGCGGCGGGACTAGCTGGACCGGGGAGCTGTTTTTT
CDR3aa: CASSGGTSWTGELFF
d_gene: TRBD2
abundance: .
v_gene: TRBV9
j_gene: TRBJ2-2

CDR3nt: TGTGCCAGTAGCCGGGGGGAGTCGGGCACCGGGGAGCTGTTTTTT
CDR3aa: CASSRGESGTGELFF
d_gene: TRBD2
abundance: .
v_gene: TRBV6-5
j_gene: TRBJ2-2

CDR3nt: TGTGCCAGCACGACTAGCGGAGTATATGGCGAGCAGTACTTC
CDR3aa: CASTTSGVYGEQYF
d_gene: TRBD2
abundance: .
v_gene: TRBV28
j_gene: TRBJ2-7

CDR3nt: TGTGCCAGCTCACCACTCGGTCCCGGGACAGACTCTGGAAACACCATATATTTT
CDR3aa: CASSPLGPGTDSGNTIYF
d_gene: TRBD1
abundance: .
v_gene: TRBV18
j_gene: TRBJ1-3

CDR3nt: TGTGCCAGCAGTCCACGGCTAGCGGGAAACACAGATACGCAGTATTTT
CDR3aa: CASSPRLAGNTDTQYF
d_gene: TRBD2
abundance: .
v_gene: TRBV6-6
j_gene: TRBJ2-3

CDR3nt: TGTGCCAGCAGCGTAGGAGGGGGCGAGTCCGGGGAGCTGTTTTTT
CDR3aa: CASSVGGGESGELFF
d_gene: TRBD1
abundance: .
v_gene: TRBV9
j_gene: TRBJ2-2

CDR3nt: TGTGCCAGCAGCTTCCGTCTCGAAGAGACCCAGTACTTC
CDR3aa: CASSFRLEETQYF
d_gene: .
abundance: .
v_gene: TRBV11-2
j_gene: TRBJ2-5

CDR3nt: TGTGCCAGCAGCCGCGACAGCTCTGGAAACACCATATATTTT
CDR3aa: CASSRDSSGNTIYF
d_gene: .
abundance: few
v_gene: TRBV6-2/TRBV6-3
j_gene: TRBJ1-3

CDR3nt: TGTGCCAGCAGCACTAAAACGAGCACTGAAGCTTTCTTT
CDR3aa: CASSTKTSTEAFF
d_gene: .
abundance: .
v_gene: TRBV9
j_gene: TRBJ1-1

CDR3nt: TGTGCCAGCAGCCCTATGGGTTGGGAGGTGGGCTACGAGCAGTACTTC
CDR3aa: CASSPMGWEVGYEQYF
d_gene: .
abundance: .
v_gene: TRBV5-6
j_gene: TRBJ2-7

CDR3nt: TGTGCCAGCAGGCGGGGACTAGCGGGAGGTGGGTACGAGCAGTACTTC
CDR3aa: CASRRGLAGGGYEQYF
d_gene: TRBD2
abundance: once
v_gene: TRBV5-6
j_gene: TRBJ2-7

CDR3nt: TGTGCCAGCAGCTGGCCAGACTACGAGCAGTACTTC
CDR3aa: CASSWPDYEQYF
d_gene: .
abundance: .
v_gene: TRBV11-2
j_gene: TRBJ2-7

CDR3nt: TGTGCCAGCAGCTTGGGACAGGGCTACATTCAGTACTTC
CDR3aa: CASSLGQGYIQYF
d_gene: TRBD1
abundance: .
v_gene: TRBV5-6
j_gene: TRBJ2-4

CDR3nt: TGTGCCAGCGCCCGCGACGGGAGGGGGAATCAGCCCCAGCATTTT
CDR3aa: CASARDGRGNQPQHF
d_gene: .
abundance: .
v_gene: TRBV7-2
j_gene: TRBJ1-5

CDR3nt: TGTGCCAGCAGCAGGGACTTATCCTACGAGCAGTACTTC
CDR3aa: CASSRDLSYEQYF
d_gene: .
abundance: .
v_gene: TRBV7-8
j_gene: TRBJ2-7